This TCR beta chain was found in a study of cytomegalovirus exposure and HLA in healthy donors. Germline V gene data show CDR1 as SGHTA and CDR2 as FQGNSA. Between the trimmed V and J ends, which lost 7 bases and 0 bases, there was a span of 12 bases. The CDR3 contains 15 residues. Donors came from a validation cohort of some 110 subjects, distinct from the first 666-subject cohort. Here immunoSEQ multiplex PCR was the method, and the copy in TCRdb shows in-frame clones only, minus some. The sample yields about 56,000 clones, about 96% seen once. The receptor was isolated from a woman aged 18-29 years in good health and CMV-seronegative. The sequenced material came from PBMCs. The V and J genes are TRBV7-2 and TRBJ1-4; possibly TRBD1 for D (5 bases). The CDR3 coding sequence is TGTGCCAGCACCCGCGGGGCTGCAACTAATGAAAAACTGTTTTTT. It is translated as CASTRGAATNEKLFF.